The next 27 T cell receptor beta chains were all read from a single sample in a study of control samples from healthy donors and cancer patients. TCRdb's table, derived via immunoSEQ multiplex PCR, lists solely in-frame clones and lacks some. The data hold about 230,000 clones, with approximately 80% observed a single time. The specimen sequenced was PBMCs. The receptors were gathered from a woman aged 55-69 years with lung cancer.

J is TRBJ1-5 and V is TRBV30, with 10 nucleotides matching TRBD1. The CDR3 consists of 20 residues. Germline loops: CDR1 GTSNPN, CDR2 SVGIG (reference sequence). J lost 1 base, V lost 5 bases, and 20 bases had no gene match. In DNA, the CDR3 is TGTGCCTGGGGCCCGGGACAGGGGCAACTCCTCACCTGGAGCAATCAGCCCCAGCATTTT. Amino acids: CAWGPGQGQLLTWSNQPQHF. Complete variable domain (other parts from reference TRBV30 and TRBJ1-5): SQTIHQWPATLVQPVGSPLSLECTVEGTSNPNLYWYRQAAGRGLQLLFYSVGIGQISSEVPQNLSASRPQDRQFILSSKKLLLSDSGFYLCAWGPGQGQLLTWSNQPQHFGDGTRLSIL.

This clone appeared a single time. The chain couples TRBV3-1 (or the pseudogene TRBV3-2) to TRBJ1-1, with TRBD1 identical over 7 bases. Germline V gene sequence: CDR1 LGHDT, CDR2 YNNKEL (reference sequence). The V gene end was trimmed by 2 bases and the J gene end by 6 bases; junction bases not matched to a gene: 3. The CDR3 totals 13 residues. The CDR3: CASSQYRGPEAFF. The CDR3, as DNA: TGTGCCAGCAGCCAATACAGGGGTCCTGAAGCTTTCTTT.

This clone was picked up a small number of times. The rearrangement links TRBV18 to TRBJ2-3; the match to TRBD2 covers 8 bases. The CDR3 runs to 16 residues. Germline trimming cut 3 bases from V and 1 base from J; bases unmatched to any gene: 6. Germline V gives CDR1 KGHSH, CDR2 LQKENI. CDR3 nucleotides: TGTGCCAGCTCACCTCCGACTAGCGCAGGCACAGATACGCAGTATTTT. Its protein is CASSPPTSAGTDTQYF.

The CDR3 region has the DNA TGTGCCAGCAGCTTAGAAGTCTATTACACCGGGGAGCTGTTTTTT. Translation: CASSLEVYYTGELFF. The chain joins TRBV7-2 to TRBJ2-2, with unresolved D. The CDR3 covers 15 residues. CDR1 is SGHTA and CDR2 is FQGNSA in the germline V gene. The V end lost 1 base, the J end lost 3 bases, and 9 bases lay between the germline ends.

The chain couples TRBV5-4 to TRBJ1-1; the D gene is possibly TRBD1 (5 bases). The CDR3 runs 13 residues. V was clipped by 0 bases and J by 6 bases, with 9 bases between them. Germline V lookup: CDR1 SGHNT, CDR2 YYREEE (reference sequence). The chain's CDR3 is CASSLVGRSEAFF. The CDR3 DNA reads as TGTGCCAGCAGCTTGGTGGGGCGGTCTGAAGCTTTCTTT.

This rearrangement joins TRBV24-1 to TRBJ2-5; D may be TRBD1 (5 bases). Germline loops: CDR1 KGHDR, CDR2 SFDVKD. The germline V and J ends were trimmed by 3 bases and 1 base, with 14 bases remaining between them. The CDR3 consists of 16 residues. The CDR3 nucleotides read TGTGCCACCAGTGATCGACAAGACAGATGCCAAGAGACCCAGTACTTC. This translates into CATSDRQDRCQETQYF.

The table lists this clone with a few counts. The V call is TRBV18, the J call TRBJ1-1, with no clear D. Trimming took 1 base from V and 5 from J, leaving 8 bases between them. The CDR3 is made up of 13 amino acids. Per germline, CDR1 KGHSH and CDR2 LQKENI. The CDR3 DNA reads as TGTGCCAGCTCACCACAAGGTCCAACTGAAGCTTTCTTT. This translates into CASSPQGPTEAFF.

The chain recombines TRBV6-6 with TRBJ1-5; D is undetermined. This CDR3 is 14 amino acids long. Between the trimmed V and J ends, which lost 5 bases and 2 bases, there was a span of 10 bases. The germline V gene encodes CDR1 MNHNY and CDR2 SVGAGI (reference sequence). CDR3 DNA sequence: TGTGCCAGCAGTCCTCCTGGGGGCAATCAGCCCCAGCATTTT. Translating gives CASSPPGGNQPQHF.

The chain is built from TRBV30 and TRBJ1-5; no reliable D call. CDR1 is GTSNPN, CDR2 SVGIG, per germline (reference sequence). The ends were cut back, 7 bases at V and 6 bases at J, with 16 bases in the middle. The CDR3 consists of 13 residues. In nucleotides, the CDR3 is TGTGCCTCGGAGGAGGGTCTAGGTCAGCCCCAGCATTTT. Translated: CASEEGLGQPQHF.

Points on this clone: Other DNA sequences of this sample code for an identical CDR3. The chain carries TRBV3-1 (or the pseudogene TRBV3-2) and TRBJ2-2; TRBD1 is a possible D gene (5 bases). Germline CDR1 reads LGHDT; CDR2 reads YNNKEL (reference sequence). Trimming took 5 bases from V and 4 from J, leaving 5 bases between them. CDR3 length: 12 residues. The DNA of the CDR3 is TGTGCCAGCAGCAGGGGCACCGGGGAGCTGTTTTTT. Its protein is CASSRGTGELFF.

The chain carries TRBV9 and TRBJ2-3; 7 bases align to TRBD1. The germline gives CDR1 SGDLS, CDR2 YYNGEE. The CDR3 totals 14 residues. The trim removed 3 bases at V and 8 bases at J, leaving 9 bases unmatched. The CDR3: CASSALVGGSTQYF. CDR3 coding DNA: TGTGCCAGCAGCGCATTAGTAGGGGGCAGTACGCAGTATTTT.

The chain has TRBV7-3 and TRBJ2-7; 7 bases line up with TRBD2. The ends lost 0 bases at V and 4 bases at J; junction bases unmatched: 6. The CDR3 length is 15 residues. Germline loops: CDR1 SGHTA, CDR2 FQGTGA. CDR3 amino acids: CASSLTGGRDYEQYF. The CDR3 bases are TGTGCCAGCAGCTTAACGGGCGGGAGAGATTACGAGCAGTACTTC.

The chain uses TRBV6-5 and TRBJ2-7, with 9 bases lining up with TRBD1. Germline-derived CDR1 and CDR2 are MNHEY and SVGAGI. V gave up 6 bases and J gave up 9 bases; unmatched junction bases: 12. The CDR3 has 14 residues. CDR3 region: CASSQGQGRNRQYF. CDR3 in DNA: TGTGCCAGCAGCCAGGGACAGGGACGTAACCGGCAGTACTTC.

The rearrangement joins TRBV18 to TRBJ1-1, with D unresolved. The germline CDR1 and CDR2 sequences are KGHSH and LQKENI. The V end lost 3 bases, the J end lost 2 bases, and 7 bases lay between the germline ends. The CDR3 has 13 residues. Written as DNA, the CDR3 is TGTGCCAGCTCACCGCGACAAAACACTGAAGCTTTCTTT. This sequence encodes CASSPRQNTEAFF. The full variable domain, with the rest looked up from reference TRBV18 and TRBJ1-1, is NAGVMQNPRHLVRRRGQEARLRCSPMKGHSHVYWYRQLPEEGLKFMVYLQKENIIDESGMPKERFSAEFPKEGPSILRIQQVVRGDSAAYFCASSPRQNTEAFFGQGTRLTVV.

For the CDR3, the DNA is TGTGCCAGCAGCCCCTACGGGGGTGCTAATGAAAAACTGTTTTTT. Translating it yields CASSPYGGANEKLFF. The chain joins TRBV7-8 to TRBJ1-4; perhaps TRBD1 as D (5 bases). The CDR3 length is 15 residues. Trimming cost V 5 bases and J 3 bases, with 13 bases left between them. Germline lookup yields CDR1 SGHVS and CDR2 FQNEAQ.

The chain carries TRBV28 and TRBJ1-4, with 7 bases matching TRBD1. The germline V gene encodes CDR1 MDHEN and CDR2 SYDVKM. V was pared by 4 bases and J by 8 bases, with 13 bases of the junction left unmatched. This CDR3 has 16 amino acids. The CDR3 is CASSSNRDSAREKLFF. The CDR3 region has the DNA TGTGCCAGCAGTTCCAACCGGGACAGCGCGAGGGAAAAACTGTTTTTT.

In regard to this clone: At one end the junction does not follow the germline gene, possibly because of a read error. This chain joins TRBV28 and TRBJ1-6, with D maybe TRBD1 (6 bases). In germline, CDR1 is MDHEN, CDR2 SYDVKM. This CDR3 comprises 14 residues. CDR3 sequence reads: CAGSRGGQDSPPHF. The CDR3 bases are TGTGCCGGGTCAAGAGGGGGACAAGATTCACCCCCCCACTTT.

This chain links TRBV2 with TRBJ1-2; D is ambiguous. The germline CDR1 and CDR2 sequences are SNHLY and FYNNEI. There are 14 residues in the CDR3. V lost 1 base and J 0 bases, leaving 6 bases between the germline ends. CDR3 sequence: CASSEGGANYGYTF. CDR3 bases: TGTGCCAGCAGTGAAGGCGGGGCTAACTATGGCTACACCTTC.

This chain connects TRBV6-6 to TRBJ2-1; 8 positions agree with TRBD2. The CDR3 totals 17 residues. V dropped 5 bases and J dropped 5; count of bases not matched to a gene: 14. Germline V lookup: CDR1 MNHNY, CDR2 SVGAGI (reference sequence). The CDR3 DNA follows: TGTGCCAGCAGTCCCCCGGGGAGCGGGAGAGGGAACAATGAGCAGTTCTTC. Amino acids: CASSPPGSGRGNNEQFF.

This chain connects TRBV2 to TRBJ2-3; either TRBD1 or TRBD2 may fit D (6 bases each). V was trimmed by 7 bases and J by 8 bases, leaving 16 bases between them. CDR1 and CDR2 from the germline V gene are SNHLY and FYNNEI. The CDR3 length is 13 residues. The CDR3 is CASNGQQGGTQYF. DNA for the CDR3: TGTGCCAGCAACGGACAACAGGGAGGTACGCAGTATTTT.

The V call is TRBV11-2, the J call TRBJ2-7; D is unclear. The ends were cut back, 4 bases at V and 2 bases at J, with 3 bases in the middle. The CDR3 contains 11 residues. CDR1 is SGHAT, CDR2 FQNNGV, per germline. The CDR3 sequence is CASSSTYEQYF. CDR3 DNA sequence: TGTGCCAGCAGCTCGACCTACGAGCAGTACTTC.

The chain links TRBV6-5 to TRBJ2-5; D unclear. V was pared by 0 bases and J by 5 bases, with 10 bases between. Germline CDR1 reads MNHEY; CDR2 reads SVGAGI. CDR3 length: 14 amino acids. Here the CDR3 reads CASSYSRVGETQYF. The CDR3 DNA is TGTGCCAGCAGTTACTCCCGAGTTGGGGAGACCCAGTACTTC.

This chain joins TRBV2 and TRBJ1-2; 9 bases match TRBD1. With 7 bases clipped from V and 8 bases from J, the junction kept 11 bases outside the gene matches. Germline lookup yields CDR1 SNHLY and CDR2 FYNNEI. The CDR3 is 14 amino acids. The CDR3 DNA sequence: TGTGCCAGCATCATTTATAGACAGGGGGACGGCTACACCTTC. This codes for CASIIYRQGDGYTF. Based on the CDR3 plus reference TRBV2 and TRBJ1-2, the full variable domain is EPEVTQTPSHQVTQMGQEVILRCVPISNHLYFYWYRQILGQKVEFLVSFYNNEISEKSEIFDDQFSVERPDGSNFTLKIRSTKLEDSAMYFCASIIYRQGDGYTFGSGTRLTVV.

The gene calls are TRBV19 and TRBJ1-4; the D is unclear. Germline V gives CDR1 LNHDA, CDR2 SQIVND (reference sequence). With 5 bases removed from V and 7 bases from J, the gap between germline ends came to 11 bases. The length of the CDR3 is 13 residues. The CDR3, as DNA: TGTGCCAGTAGTTTAGGTCGTGGTGAAAAACTGTTTTTT. Its protein is CASSLGRGEKLFF.

The chain joins TRBV7-9 to TRBJ2-2, with 11 bases identical to TRBD2. The junction had 4 bases not matched to a gene; V was cut back by 2 bases and J by 5 bases. The CDR3 spans 16 residues. The germline V gene has CDR1 SEHNR and CDR2 FQNEAQ (reference sequence). Written as DNA, the CDR3 is TGTGCCAGCAGCTTACTAGCGGGAGGAGGAACCGGGGAGCTGTTTTTT. This gives the protein CASSLLAGGGTGELFF.

This chain joins TRBV4-2 and TRBJ2-1, with TRBD1 as a possible D gene (6 bases). The CDR3 is 15 amino acids. Trimming shortened V by 6 bases and J by 4 bases, and 16 bases separated the two germline ends. Looked up from germline, CDR1 is LGHNA and CDR2 is YNFKEQ. The CDR3 coding sequence is TGTGCCAGCAGAGTGGAGGAAGGGGGTTACAATGAGCAGTTCTTC. Encoded protein: CASRVEEGGYNEQFF.

Only one count was recorded for this clone. The chain links TRBV5-6 to TRBJ1-5; 8 bases match TRBD1. Germline V lookup: CDR1 SGHDT, CDR2 YYEEEE. The CDR3 contains 15 residues. Trimming took 1 base from V and 5 from J; bases not matched to a gene: 5. In nucleotides, the CDR3 is TGTGCCAGCAGCTTGTTTGGACAGGGAGATCAGCCCCAGCATTTT. Its protein is CASSLFGQGDQPQHF.